What follows describes a single TCR beta chain. Antigen specificity is unknown. Specified time point: naive CD8 control sorted from an acute-time-point sample. Method: immunoSEQ multiplex PCR; TCRdb's copy keeps in-frame clones and lacks some. The table lists tens of thousands of clones, around nine tenths of them singletons. The source of the sample is a study of CD8 T cells in acute hepatitis C reinfection. Study-wide points: TRBV04 and TRBV06 were preferentially used in all groups, not explained by naive pool overrepresentation.

Looked up from germline, CDR1 is MGHDK and CDR2 is SYGVNS. This CDR3 has 11 residues. The V end was cut by 3 bases, the J end by 11 bases, with 8 bases between. The genes are TRBV25-1 and TRBJ1-5, with D uncertain. The receptor's source is a man in his thirties or forties with chronic hepatitis C. Sequencing was carried out using naive CD8+ T cells from PBMCs. The CDR3, as DNA: TGTGCCAGCAGTGATGGTATAGCCCAGCATTTT. It translates to CASSDGIAQHF.